The 26 T cell receptor beta chains in this list originate from one sample, sequenced in a study of CD8+ T cells in alopecia areata. Sample treatment: oral pan-JAK inhibitor, 5-10 mg twice daily. RNA extraction was followed by reverse transcription into cDNA, which acted as the sequencing template. Data came from immunoSEQ multiplex PCR; TCRdb stores just in-frame clones and leaves some out. This sample carries 190,000 or so clones, 60% to 70% of them seen once, and the ten largest clones take over 3%. Source: CD4+ T cells sorted from blood, taken at week 4, from a patient treated with tofacitinib. These receptors all stem from a human donor with alopecia areata.

This chain connects TRBV29-1 to TRBJ1-2; TRBD1 matches 7 bases. From germline, CDR1 is SQVTM and CDR2 ANQGSEA. The CDR3 extends over 14 amino acids. V trimming: 4 bases; J trimming: 4 bases; junction bases outside the gene matches: 9. The CDR3 sequence is CSVAGQASSYGYTF. The CDR3 DNA is TGCAGCGTTGCCGGACAGGCATCCAGCTATGGCTACACCTTC.

Notes on this clone: A read error may produce the germline difference seen at one junction end. CDR3 DNA: TGTGCCAGCAGCCAAGTCAGGGGGCTTTCCTACGAGCAGTACTTC. Its protein is CASSQVRGLSYEQYF. The chain has TRBV4-1 and TRBJ2-7; TRBD1 matches at 8 bases. This CDR3 comprises 15 residues. Per germline, CDR1 MGHRA and CDR2 YSYEKL.

V usage is TRBV7-9 and J usage is TRBJ2-5; D is undetermined. V lost 5 bases and J lost 5, with 12 bases in between. From germline, CDR1 is SEHNR and CDR2 FQNEAQ (reference sequence). CDR3 length: 13 residues. The CDR3, as DNA: TGTGCCAGCAGCCGGATGAGTGTGGAGACCCAGTACTTC. This gives the protein CASSRMSVETQYF.

Worth noting for this clone: Other DNA sequences in this specimen translate into the identical CDR3. This chain joins TRBV4-1 and TRBJ1-6, with D perhaps TRBD1 (5 bases). The CDR3 totals 15 residues. V shed 0 bases and J shed 8 bases, with 11 bases lying between them. The germline CDR1 and CDR2 sequences are MGHRA and YSYEKL. The CDR3 region is CASSQDGDLYSPLHF. CDR3 coding DNA: TGCGCCAGCAGCCAAGATGGGGACCTTTATTCACCCCTCCACTTT.

The chain uses TRBV6-5 and TRBJ1-2; D might be TRBD1 (6 bases). With 6 bases removed from V and 3 bases from J, the gap between germline ends came to 8 bases. The CDR3 spans 12 residues. Germline values: CDR1 MNHEY, CDR2 SVGAGI. The CDR3 nucleotides are TGTGCCAGCAGGAGGACAGACTATGGCTACACCTTC. It specifies CASRRTDYGYTF.

The chain combines TRBV5-6 with TRBJ2-3; D remains ambiguous. Germline CDR1 SGHDT, CDR2 YYEEEE. V lost 0 bases, J lost 10 bases, and 6 bases lay in between. This CDR3 spans 11 amino acids. In DNA form, the CDR3 reads TGTGCCAGCAGCTTGGCCGATTCGCAGTATTTT. This gives the protein CASSLADSQYF.

V usage is TRBV27 and J usage is TRBJ1-6, with TRBD1 identical over 9 bases. Trimming at V came to 7 bases and at J to 6 bases, leaving 7 bases not matched to a gene. The V gene's germline CDR1 is MNHEY and CDR2 SMNVEV (reference sequence). The CDR3 loop spans 15 amino acids. CDR3 region: CASTPQGASNSPLHF. The CDR3 DNA is TGTGCCAGCACCCCACAGGGGGCAAGTAATTCACCCCTCCACTTT.

With regard to this clone: The identical CDR3 is also encoded by other nucleotide sequences in the sample. The genes are TRBV30 and TRBJ1-6, with TRBD1 as a possible D gene (6 bases). The V end was cut by 0 bases, the J end by 7 bases, with 7 bases between. Germline V gene data show CDR1 as GTSNPN and CDR2 as SVGIG (reference sequence). This CDR3 is built from 13 residues. The CDR3 region has the DNA TGTGCCTGGAGTGTAACAGGGAATTCACCCCTCCACTTT. Encoded protein: CAWSVTGNSPLHF.

This rearrangement joins TRBV10-3 to TRBJ1-4; 11 positions match TRBD1. The J segment lost 8 bases and the V segment lost 11 bases, leaving 4 bases of the junction unmatched. This CDR3 region has 12 residues. Looked up from germline, CDR1 is ENHRY and CDR2 is SYGVKD. CDR3: CASGQGDEKLFF. The CDR3 region has the DNA TGTGCCTCGGGACAGGGGGACGAAAAACTGTTTTTT.

The chain carries TRBV7-8 and TRBJ1-1; no firm D call. CDR1 and CDR2 from the germline V gene are SGHVS and FQNEAQ. V lost 5 bases and J 1 base, leaving 8 bases between the germline ends. The CDR3 covers 13 residues. CDR3 nucleotides: TGTGCCAGCAGCCCCGGACCGAACACTGAAGCTTTCTTT. It translates to CASSPGPNTEAFF.

This clone was found a few times. The chain combines TRBV27 with TRBJ2-1; 11 bases agree with TRBD2. Trimming removed 5 bases from V and 7 bases from J; junction bases left unmatched: 7. This CDR3 is 15 amino acids long. CDR1 is MNHEY and CDR2 is SMNVEV in the germline V gene (reference sequence). The chain's CDR3 is CASSVAGGFLNEQFF. CDR3 in DNA: TGTGCCAGCAGTGTAGCGGGGGGGTTCCTAAATGAGCAGTTCTTC.

Here the CDR3 DNA reads TGTGCCAGCAGTGGTCCAGGGGGACACTATGGCTACACCTTC. Translation: CASSGPGGHYGYTF. The chain has TRBV25-1 and TRBJ1-2; 7 bases align to TRBD1. The CDR3 spans 14 residues. Germline assignment: CDR1 MGHDK and CDR2 SYGVNS. V lost 4 bases and J lost 3; bases outside the gene matches: 5.

The chain is built from TRBV5-4 and TRBJ2-5, with unresolved D. CDR3 length equals 13 residues. The V and J ends lost 3 bases and 1 base respectively, with 7 bases between them. Per germline, CDR1 SGHNT and CDR2 YYREEE (reference sequence). CDR3 region: CASSYSSQETQYF. The CDR3 DNA sequence: TGTGCCAGCAGCTACTCGAGCCAAGAGACCCAGTACTTC.

This clone has a handful of counts. The chain is built from TRBV7-2 and TRBJ2-5; 7 bases fit TRBD2. Germline values: CDR1 SGHTA, CDR2 FQGNSA. The trim removed 8 bases at V and 5 bases at J, leaving 11 bases unmatched. This CDR3 has 14 residues. The CDR3 loop is CASARGGPEETQYF. CDR3 in DNA: TGTGCCAGCGCCCGCGGGGGACCGGAGGAGACCCAGTACTTC.

There are a few counts of this clone. The V call is TRBV28, the J call TRBJ2-1; no clear D gene. Germline V gene data show CDR1 as MDHEN and CDR2 as SYDVKM. There are 17 residues in the CDR3. The V and J ends lost 2 bases and 0 bases respectively, with 14 bases between them. CDR3 bases: TGTGCCAGCAGTTTACCCTCTTTGGGTTACTCCTACAATGAGCAGTTCTTC. It codes for CASSLPSLGYSYNEQFF.

The V gene is TRBV30, the J gene TRBJ1-6; D remains unclear. V lost 0 bases to trimming and J lost 5 bases, with 5 bases between them. This CDR3 has 13 residues. The germline V gene has CDR1 GTSNPN and CDR2 SVGIG (reference sequence). In DNA form, the CDR3 reads TGTGCCTGGAGTGTCGGCAATAATTCACCCCTCCACTTT. Residues: CAWSVGNNSPLHF.

The chain joins TRBV20-1 to TRBJ1-6; D not certain. The CDR3 spans 10 residues. Trimming pared 4 bases from V and 15 bases from J, leaving 10 bases between. Per the germline V gene, CDR1 is DFQATT and CDR2 is SNEGSKA (reference sequence). CDR3 sequence reads: CSAIYSSLHF. CDR3 sequence (DNA): TGCAGTGCTATCTATTCAAGCCTCCACTTT.

The chain is built from TRBV29-1 and TRBJ1-2; no firm D call. Looked up from germline, CDR1 is SQVTM and CDR2 is ANQGSEA. There are 13 residues in the CDR3. V gave up 7 bases and J gave up 8 bases, with 20 bases separating them. The CDR3 loop is CSATAGRVIGYTF. The CDR3 DNA follows: TGCAGCGCTACCGCGGGCCGGGTAATCGGCTACACCTTC. The full variable domain, with the rest looked up from reference TRBV29-1 and TRBJ1-2, is SAVISQKPSRDICQRGTSLTIQCQVDSQVTMMFWYRQQPGQSLTLIATANQGSEATYESGFVIDKFPISRPNLTFSTLTVSNMSPEDSSIYLCSATAGRVIGYTFGSGTRLTVV.

The rearrangement uses TRBV2 and TRBJ2-5; D could derive from TRBD1 or TRBD2 (6 bases each). CDR3 length: 15 residues. The germline gives CDR1 SNHLY, CDR2 FYNNEI. Between the trimmed V and J ends, which lost 2 bases and 1 base, there was a span of 11 bases. The CDR3 sequence is CASSESRGLQETQYF. The DNA of the CDR3 is TGTGCCAGCAGTGAATCCCGGGGGCTCCAAGAGACCCAGTACTTC.

This chain joins TRBV5-1 and TRBJ2-3, with TRBD2 matching over 10 bases. The V gene's germline CDR1 is SGHRS and CDR2 YFSETQ. The length of the CDR3 is 14 residues. Germline trimming cut 6 bases from V and 4 bases from J; bases unmatched to any gene: 5. In DNA form, the CDR3 reads TGCGCCAGCACTACTAGCGGGGTCCCAGATACGCAGTATTTT. This encodes CASTTSGVPDTQYF.

The table lists this clone with a few counts. This chain uses TRBV29-1 with TRBJ2-6; D call uncertain. Germline lookup yields CDR1 SQVTM and CDR2 ANQGSEA. This CDR3 is built from 16 residues. Deletions cut 6 bases from V and 0 bases from J, with 15 bases between. The CDR3 nucleotides read TGCAGCGTCCAGGATTTTACCGGCTCTGGGGCCAACGTCCTGACTTTC. Protein: CSVQDFTGSGANVLTF.

V usage is TRBV4-2 and J usage is TRBJ2-2; 8 positions agree with TRBD2. The ends lost 3 bases at V and 2 bases at J; junction bases unmatched: 5. Germline CDR1 LGHNA, CDR2 YNFKEQ. This CDR3 comprises 16 residues. CDR3 DNA sequence: TGTGCCAGCAGCCAGTCGCGGGGGGCAAACACCGGGGAGCTGTTTTTT. Its protein is CASSQSRGANTGELFF.

CDR3 nucleotide sequence: TGTGCTACCACGGGCATTGAGCAGTTCTTC. It codes for CATTGIEQFF. The chain uses TRBV7-2 and TRBJ2-1, with D hard to call. Germline loops: CDR1 SGHTA, CDR2 FQGNSA. This CDR3 contains 10 residues.

The chain recombines TRBV30 with TRBJ2-3; 8 bases fit TRBD2. Germline CDR1 and CDR2: GTSNPN and SVGIG (reference sequence). V lost 5 bases, J lost 7 bases, and 8 bases stayed unmatched. The CDR3 has 13 amino acids. The CDR3 is CAWSGGARNTQYF. CDR3 nucleotide sequence: TGTGCCTGGTCCGGGGGGGCCCGAAATACGCAGTATTTT.

The chain couples TRBV30 to TRBJ2-6; TRBD1 or TRBD2 may be the D gene (6 bases each). This CDR3 contains 16 residues. V dropped 4 bases and J dropped 4 bases, with 17 bases sitting between them. In germline, CDR1 is GTSNPN, CDR2 SVGIG (reference sequence). The CDR3 loop reads CAWIRPGARGANVLTF. Written as DNA, the CDR3 is TGTGCCTGGATCAGGCCGGGGGCGCGAGGGGCCAACGTCCTGACTTTC.

This chain uses TRBV10-3 with TRBJ2-5; D unresolved. Germline assignment: CDR1 ENHRY and CDR2 SYGVKD. This CDR3 spans 14 amino acids. V lost 0 bases and J 10 bases, leaving 15 bases between the germline ends. CDR3 bases: TGTGCCATCAGTGAGTCAGGGCAGCCGGGTTACCAGTACTTC. This translates into CAISESGQPGYQYF.